This is a list of T cell receptor beta chains from one sample in a study of OX40 agonist ivuxolimab in advanced cancers. Only in-frame clones appear in the TCRdb table, and some are missing; sequencing was by immunoSEQ multiplex PCR. This table has 35,000 or so clones, around three quarters appearing once. The material was CD4+ or CD8+ T cells sorted from blood, obtained in a trial of the OX40 agonist ivuxolimab. The receptors here all came from an adult with an advanced solid tumor such as melanoma, head and neck, liver or kidney cancer. The CDR3 runs from the conserved cysteine through the conserved F or W. D genes are given only for firm matches. Rows give clone size only sometimes, using once, few, many, or a class for an expanded clone.

J gene: TRBJ2-1; V gene: TRBV6-5; D gene: TRBD1; clone size: -; CDR3 protein: CASSADRDRQFF; CDR3 DNA: TGTGCCAGCAGCGCAGACCGGGACAGGCAGTTCTTC
J gene: TRBJ1-5; V gene: TRBV10-3; D gene: TRBD1; clone size: -; CDR3 protein: CASYLHGQGVYSNQPQHF; CDR3 DNA: TGTGCCAGTTACCTTCATGGACAGGGTGTTTATAGCAATCAGCCCCAGCATTTT
J gene: TRBJ1-5; V gene: TRBV5-4; D gene: TRBD1; clone size: -; CDR3 protein: CASSSGGGQPQHF; CDR3 DNA: TGTGCCAGCAGCTCAGGGGGCGGTCAGCCCCAGCATTTT
J gene: TRBJ1-6; V gene: TRBV10-2; D gene: -; clone size: -; CDR3 protein: CASSESPKKGGRSPLHF; CDR3 DNA: TGCGCCAGCAGTGAATCCCCGAAGAAGGGTGGTAGGTCACCCCTCCACTTT
J gene: TRBJ2-5; V gene: TRBV7-2; D gene: TRBD1; clone size: few; CDR3 protein: CASSRTGEMVETQYF; CDR3 DNA: TGTGCCAGCAGTCGGACAGGGGAGATGGTAGAGACCCAGTACTTC
J gene: TRBJ2-2; V gene: TRBV2; D gene: -; clone size: once; CDR3 protein: CASSATSLNTGELFF; CDR3 DNA: TGTGCCAGCAGCGCAACTAGTTTAAATACCGGGGAGCTGTTTTTT
J gene: TRBJ1-4; V gene: TRBV10-3; D gene: TRBD1; clone size: -; CDR3 protein: CAISDSLLGTGGKLFF; CDR3 DNA: TGTGCCATCAGTGATTCTCTATTGGGGACAGGGGGAAAACTGTTTTTT
J gene: TRBJ1-1; V gene: TRBV11-3; D gene: -; clone size: -; CDR3 protein: CASSPGGLGTEAFF; CDR3 DNA: TGTGCCAGCAGCCCCGGGGGTTTGGGCACTGAAGCTTTCTTT
J gene: TRBJ2-1; V gene: TRBV2; D gene: TRBD2; clone size: -; CDR3 protein: CASRGTSGNNEQFF; CDR3 DNA: TGTGCCAGCAGAGGGACTAGCGGGAACAATGAGCAGTTCTTC
J gene: TRBJ2-5; V gene: TRBV5-5; D gene: -; clone size: -; CDR3 protein: CASSLGHFQETQYF; CDR3 DNA: TGTGCCAGCAGCTTGGGGCACTTCCAAGAGACCCAGTACTTC
J gene: TRBJ1-2; V gene: TRBV11-2; D gene: -; clone size: -; CDR3 protein: CASSLEASQRYGYTF; CDR3 DNA: TGTGCCAGCAGCTTAGAAGCTTCGCAGAGATATGGCTACACCTTC
J gene: TRBJ1-6; V gene: TRBV6-1; D gene: -; clone size: -; CDR3 protein: CASTAGGNSPLHF; CDR3 DNA: TGTGCCAGCACCGCTGGGGGCAATTCACCCCTCCACTTT
J gene: TRBJ1-1; V gene: TRBV28; D gene: -; clone size: -; CDR3 protein: CASRPPRKSHTEAFF; CDR3 DNA: TGTGCCAGCAGGCCCCCGAGGAAGAGCCACACTGAAGCTTTCTTT
J gene: TRBJ1-1; V gene: TRBV30; D gene: TRBD1; clone size: -; CDR3 protein: CAWKPPDRMNTEAFF; CDR3 DNA: TGTGCCTGGAAACCCCCGGACAGGATGAACACTGAAGCTTTCTTT
J gene: TRBJ1-3; V gene: TRBV4-2; D gene: -; clone size: -; CDR3 protein: CASSQDWGAGGNTIYF; CDR3 DNA: TGTGCCAGCAGCCAAGACTGGGGGGCTGGAGGAAACACCATATATTTT
J gene: TRBJ2-1; V gene: TRBV5-1; D gene: -; clone size: medium-sized; CDR3 protein: CASSLAYPGLNEQFF; CDR3 DNA: TGCGCCAGCAGCTTAGCATATCCCGGGCTCAATGAGCAGTTCTTC
J gene: TRBJ2-1; V gene: TRBV7-2; D gene: TRBD2; clone size: -; CDR3 protein: CASSPRTSGINNEQFF; CDR3 DNA: TGTGCCAGCAGCCCCCGGACTAGCGGGATTAACAATGAGCAGTTCTTC
J gene: TRBJ1-3; V gene: TRBV2; D gene: -; clone size: -; CDR3 protein: CASNDGSSGNTIYF; CDR3 DNA: TGTGCCAGCAATGACGGATCCTCTGGAAACACCATATATTTT
J gene: TRBJ2-7; V gene: TRBV6-1; D gene: TRBD1; clone size: -; CDR3 protein: CASSQRQGGYEQYF; CDR3 DNA: TGTGCCAGCAGCCAAAGACAGGGTGGTTACGAGCAGTACTTC
J gene: TRBJ2-5; V gene: TRBV4-2; D gene: -; clone size: -; CDR3 protein: CASSQDRSMGSETQYF; CDR3 DNA: TGTGCCAGCAGCCAAGACCGATCGATGGGTTCGGAGACCCAGTACTTC
J gene: TRBJ2-5; V gene: TRBV27; D gene: TRBD2; clone size: -; CDR3 protein: CASRPPRGGWETQYF; CDR3 DNA: TGTGCCAGCAGACCCCCGCGGGGAGGGTGGGAGACCCAGTACTTC
J gene: TRBJ1-1; V gene: TRBV28; D gene: TRBD1; clone size: -; CDR3 protein: CVTRTGDTEAFF; CDR3 DNA: TGTGTCACGCGGACAGGGGACACTGAAGCTTTCTTT
J gene: TRBJ2-3; V gene: TRBV9; D gene: TRBD2; clone size: -; CDR3 protein: CASSRAERGHGDTQYF; CDR3 DNA: TGTGCCAGCAGCCGGGCGGAGCGGGGTCATGGAGATACGCAGTATTTT
J gene: TRBJ2-3; V gene: TRBV6-6; D gene: -; clone size: -; CDR3 protein: CASSYPPEDTQYF; CDR3 DNA: TGTGCCAGCAGTTACCCCCCGGAAGATACGCAGTATTTT
J gene: TRBJ2-5; V gene: TRBV7-3; D gene: -; clone size: -; CDR3 protein: CASSPALRETQYF; CDR3 DNA: TGTGCCAGCAGCCCCGCACTGCGGGAGACCCAGTACTTC
J gene: TRBJ2-5; V gene: TRBV9; D gene: -; clone size: -; CDR3 protein: CASSVAPRGETQYF; CDR3 DNA: TGTGCCAGCAGCGTAGCGCCCCGAGGGGAGACCCAGTACTTC